Following are 11 T cell receptor beta chains from one sample sequenced in a study of blood T cells in healthy people across ages. It was with a sample-barcoded 5' primer and a J-beta primer mix that a second PCR of roughly 6 to 11 cycles was run. MiXCR was run by TCRdb on the 5' RACE reads, yielding one entry per CDR3 protein. Of about 1,500,000 distinct CDR3 sequences in the sample, 28% were seen once. Sequenced: blood. Source of these receptors: a woman in her 30s in good health.

The rearrangement links TRBV12-3 or TRBV12-4 to TRBJ2-5, with 8 bases aligning to TRBD2. This CDR3 spans 14 amino acids. Trimming at V came to 11 bases and at J to 5 bases, leaving 13 bases not matched to a gene. CDR3 in amino acids: CAGRSGGSGETQYF. The CDR3 DNA follows: TGTGCCGGCCGCTCGGGGGGGAGTGGGGAGACCCAGTACTTC.

This clonotype turned up a few times. The V call is TRBV5-1, the J call TRBJ2-7; no clear D gene. Germline V CDR1 and CDR2: SGHRS, YFSETQ. V lost 0 bases to trimming and J lost 2 bases, with 12 bases between them. This CDR3 region has 15 residues. The CDR3 DNA reads as TGCGCCAGCAGCTTGGTTGGTACAGACCCCTACGAGCAGTACTTC. Residues: CASSLVGTDPYEQYF.

This chain joins TRBV7-6 and TRBJ1-4; D is ambiguous. The V gene's germline CDR1 is SGHVS and CDR2 FNYEAQ. Trimming shortened V by 1 base and J by 3 bases, and 12 bases separated the two germline ends. CDR3 length: 16 residues. The CDR3 DNA follows: TGTGCCAGCAGCTTAGTGACCCCCGGGTCTAATGAAAAACTGTTTTTT. It encodes CASSLVTPGSNEKLFF.

As for this clonotype: The junction does not match germline at one end; this may be a read error. The gene calls are TRBV7-9 and TRBJ2-3; D not certain. Germline assignment: CDR1 SEHNR and CDR2 FQNEAQ (reference sequence). This CDR3 is built from 12 residues. CDR3 DNA sequence: TGTGCCGGCAGCTGGCGTTGGGATACGCAGTATTTT. Translated: CAGSWRWDTQYF.

V is TRBV4-1 and J is TRBJ2-1, with D possibly matching TRBD2 (5 bases). Germline lookup yields CDR1 MGHRA and CDR2 YSYEKL. The ends were cut back, 3 bases at V and 8 bases at J, with 17 bases in the middle. There are 15 residues in the CDR3. The CDR3 region has the DNA TGCGCCAGCAGCCACGGGGTTCGAGGAGTAGATGAGCAGTTCTTC. Translated, it gives CASSHGVRGVDEQFF.

The chain has TRBV13 and TRBJ2-4; D may correspond to TRBD1 or TRBD2 (7 bases each). The V gene's germline CDR1 is PRHDT and CDR2 FYEKMQ (reference sequence). With 6 bases removed from V and 3 bases from J, the gap between germline ends came to 15 bases. The CDR3 spans 15 residues. The CDR3 DNA is TGTGCCAGCAGTCTCACAGGGGAGGGCAAAAACATTCAGTACTTC. It translates to CASSLTGEGKNIQYF. Full variable domain (missing parts from reference TRBV13 and TRBJ2-4): AAGVIQSPRHLIKEKRETATLKCYPIPRHDTVYWYQQGPGQDPQFLISFYEKMQSDKGSIPDRFSAQQFSDYHSELNMSSLELGDSALYFCASSLTGEGKNIQYFGAGTRLSVL.

The chain is built from TRBV12-3 or TRBV12-4 and TRBJ1-3, with no clear D. V dropped 6 bases and J dropped 4 bases, with 13 bases sitting between them. CDR3 length equals 14 residues. This CDR3 reads CASRGSGMGNTIYF. CDR3 sequence (DNA): TGTGCCAGCAGGGGGTCGGGGATGGGAAACACCATATATTTT.

With respect to this clonotype: A read error is possible here, since a much larger clone lies one base away. This sequence joins TRBV12-3 or TRBV12-4 and TRBJ2-3; 13 positions match TRBD2. The CDR3 spans 15 residues. CDR3 nucleotide sequence: TGTGCCGGCAGCCCACTAGCGGGAGGGGCAGATACGCAGTATTTT. Translation gives CAGSPLAGGADTQYF.

The chain employs TRBV18 and TRBJ1-4; weak D call: TRBD1 (5 bases). Germline lookup yields CDR1 KGHSH and CDR2 LQKENI. V was trimmed by 6 bases and J by 5 bases, leaving 19 bases between them. This CDR3 contains 16 residues. Here the CDR3 reads CASSPNRGTGNEKLFF. In DNA, the CDR3 is TGTGCCAGCTCCCCCAATCGTGGGACGGGGAATGAAAAACTGTTTTTT.

CDR3 protein: CATSRDLSGGADADTQYF. Written as DNA, the CDR3 is TGTGCCACCAGCAGAGATCTAAGCGGGGGGGCCGACGCAGATACGCAGTATTTT. The rearrangement uses TRBV15 and TRBJ2-3, with 10 bases identical to TRBD2. CDR1 and CDR2 from the germline V gene are LNHNV and YYDKDF (reference sequence). J was trimmed by 4 bases and V by 0 bases; bases with no gene match: 10. The CDR3 is made up of 18 amino acids.

Worth noting for this clonotype: This may arise from a read error, as a much more abundant clone is one base away. V usage is TRBV29-1 and J usage is TRBJ2-4; maybe TRBD2 (5 bases). Trimming removed 0 bases from V and 11 bases from J, with 17 bases in between. The CDR3 has 14 residues. CDR1 and CDR2 (germline): SQVTM, ANQGSEA. Written as DNA, the CDR3 is TGCAGCGTTGAAGAAGGCCGGGGTTCAGACGTTCAGTACTTC. As protein: CSVEEGRGSDVQYF.